Below, 27 T cell receptor beta chains from the same sample are listed, as sequenced in a study of metastatic and nonmetastatic thyroid tumors. The entire patient cohort was treatment-naive prior to thyroid surgery. Through MiXCR, TCRdb re-clonotyped the PCR reads. The sample has about 45,000 clones, 3% to 3.5% seen once. Sequenced material: blood. These receptors were obtained from a female donor with papillary thyroid cancer or a benign thyroid nodule (not recorded which). Some clones in this sample may be carry-over from other donors' samples.

This clone appeared many times. This chain joins TRBV11-3 and TRBJ2-7; D is perhaps TRBD1 (7 bases). The germline gives CDR1 SGHNT, CDR2 YENEEA. The CDR3 runs 14 residues. V dropped 5 bases and J dropped 4 bases, with 15 bases sitting between them. The CDR3 DNA sequence: TGTGCCAGCAGCACCACGACAGGGAGGTACGAGCAGTACTTC. It yields the protein CASSTTTGRYEQYF. Filled out from reference TRBV11-3 and TRBJ2-7, the complete variable domain reads EAGVVQSPRYKIIEKKQPVAFWCNPISGHNTLYWYLQNLGQGPELLIRYENEEAVDDSQLPKDRFSAERLKGVDSTLKIQPAELGDSAVYLCASSTTTGRYEQYFGPGTRLTVT.

This clone was observed a few times. The rearrangement uses TRBV27 and TRBJ2-4; 12 bases line up with TRBD2. Germline assignment: CDR1 MNHEY and CDR2 SMNVEV (reference sequence). The CDR3 consists of 21 residues. With V trimmed by 3 bases and J by 2 bases, 17 bases remained unmatched. The CDR3 is CASSFPNGRTSGIRTKNIQYF. The CDR3 nucleotides read TGTGCCAGCAGTTTCCCGAACGGAAGGACTAGCGGGATTAGGACCAAAAACATTCAGTACTTC.

Ten or more counts support this clone. The V and J genes are TRBV29-1 and TRBJ1-4; D gene uncertain. CDR1 is SQVTM, CDR2 ANQGSEA, per germline. V shed 7 bases and J shed 8 bases, with 8 bases lying between them. The CDR3 spans 10 residues. DNA of the CDR3: TGCAGCGCCCTCTTCGAAAAACTGTTTTTT. It translates to CSALFEKLFF.

This clone was observed a handful of times. The V call is TRBV24-1, the J call TRBJ2-7, with 7 bases matching TRBD1. The CDR3 is made up of 15 amino acids. Germline V gene lookup returns CDR1 KGHDR and CDR2 SFDVKD. The V and J ends lost 3 bases and 3 bases, in that order; junction bases with no gene match: 7. CDR3 bases: TGTGCCACCAGTGATGCCGGGACAGAGAACTACGAGCAGTACTTC. This gives the protein CATSDAGTENYEQYF.

This clone ranks as medium-sized. This sequence joins TRBV4-1 and TRBJ2-3; D is possibly TRBD2 (5 bases). This CDR3 has 14 amino acids. V was shortened by 1 base and J by 1 base, with 6 bases between the two germline ends. Germline loops: CDR1 MGHRA, CDR2 YSYEKL. CDR3 sequence: CASSQGGGTDTQYF. In DNA form, the CDR3 reads TGCGCCAGCAGCCAAGGGGGAGGCACAGATACGCAGTATTTT.

The V call is TRBV20-1, the J call TRBJ2-5; possibly TRBD1 or TRBD2 for D (5 bases each). This CDR3 spans 14 amino acids. Germline V gene data show CDR1 as DFQATT and CDR2 as SNEGSKA (reference sequence). V lost 0 bases to trimming and J lost 2 bases, with 10 bases between them. CDR3 bases: TGCAGTGCTAGAGACCGGGACCCACAAGAGACCCAGTACTTC. It yields the protein CSARDRDPQETQYF.

This clone was seen only a few times. The V gene is TRBV28, the J gene TRBJ2-7; the D gene is possibly TRBD1 (6 bases). Germline V gene data show CDR1 as MDHEN and CDR2 as SYDVKM. CDR3 length: 12 residues. Trimming pared 6 bases from V and 2 bases from J, leaving 8 bases between. As DNA, the CDR3 is TGTGCCAGCAGGTACAGGGCCTACGAGCAGTACTTC. It codes for CASRYRAYEQYF.

This clone has at least ten counts. The V gene is TRBV28, the J gene TRBJ1-2; D may be TRBD1 (6 bases). Germline assignment: CDR1 MDHEN and CDR2 SYDVKM. The CDR3 has 19 residues. V dropped 4 bases and J dropped 3 bases, with 27 bases sitting between them. The CDR3 loop reads CASSSQTGGASTGDYGYTF. The DNA for the CDR3 is TGTGCCAGCAGTTCTCAGACAGGCGGCGCCTCTACTGGGGACTATGGCTACACCTTC.

The genes are TRBV11-2 and TRBJ2-1; 13 bases agree with TRBD2. CDR3 length: 16 residues. Germline values: CDR1 SGHAT, CDR2 FQNNGV. V trimming: 1 base; J trimming: 8 bases; junction bases outside the gene matches: 5. The CDR3 region is CASSLGGLAGVYEQFF. The CDR3 DNA reads as TGTGCCAGCAGCTTAGGTGGACTAGCGGGAGTATATGAGCAGTTCTTC.

This clone was found many times. The rearrangement links TRBV7-9 to TRBJ1-4, with unresolved D. V lost 4 bases to trimming and J lost 8 bases, with 14 bases between them. CDR1 and CDR2 (germline): SEHNR, FQNEAQ (reference sequence). CDR3 length: 14 residues. CDR3 sequence (DNA): TGTGCCAGCAGCTCCGAGATTACGAGAGAAAAACTGTTTTTT. Translation gives CASSSEITREKLFF.

This clone appeared many times. The chain recombines TRBV19 with TRBJ1-2, with TRBD1 identical over 7 bases. The junction had 4 bases not matched to a gene; V was cut back by 4 bases and J by 2 bases. The V gene's germline CDR1 is LNHDA and CDR2 SQIVND (reference sequence). This CDR3 is built from 14 residues. The CDR3 DNA reads TGTGCCAGTAGTACGGGGACAGTCAACTATGGCTACACCTTC. Its protein is CASSTGTVNYGYTF.

V is TRBV6-5 and J is TRBJ2-2, with no clear D. V was clipped by 2 bases and J by 6 bases, with 7 bases between them. Per germline, CDR1 MNHEY and CDR2 SVGAGI. The length of the CDR3 is 13 residues. The CDR3 DNA follows: TGTGCCAGCAGTTACGGGGAATCCGGGGAGCTGTTTTTT. It specifies CASSYGESGELFF.

Note on this clone: This could be a read error, since a much larger clone is one nucleotide away. The J gene is TRBJ2-7, the V gene TRBV5-4; a possible D gene is TRBD2 (7 bases). The germline V gene has CDR1 SGHNT and CDR2 YYREEE (reference sequence). The CDR3 spans 15 residues. For the CDR3, the DNA is TGTGTCAGCAGCCCGGAGGGGGGGCGGGTAGGCGAGCAGTACTTC. Its protein product is CVSSPEGGRVGEQYF. Full variable domain (rest looked up from reference TRBV5-4 and TRBJ2-7): ETGVTQSPTHLIKTRGQQVTLRCSSQSGHNTVSWYQQALGQGPQFIFQYYREEENGRGNFPPRFSGLQFPNYSSELNVNALELDDSALYLCVSSPEGGRVGEQYFGPGTRLTVT.

The gene calls are TRBV20-1 and TRBJ1-2, with 8 bases lining up with TRBD1. CDR3 length: 15 residues. V was pared by 0 bases and J by 5 bases, with 8 bases of the junction left unmatched. From germline, CDR1 is DFQATT and CDR2 SNEGSKA (reference sequence). Here the CDR3 DNA reads TGCAGTGCTAGAGACTCAGGGGGCGATTATTATGGCTACACCTTC. Translation gives CSARDSGGDYYGYTF.

This clone turned up a few times. The rearrangement joins TRBV6-5 to TRBJ2-3, with a tentative D call TRBD1 (6 bases). CDR3 length equals 16 residues. Trimming left V 2 bases short and J 6 bases short, with 18 bases between. The germline V gene encodes CDR1 MNHEY and CDR2 SVGAGI. The DNA of the CDR3 is TGTGCCAGCAGTTACCGCCTGGGTCAGGGGAGCGATACGCAGTATTTT. Amino acid sequence: CASSYRLGQGSDTQYF.

The chain couples TRBV28 to TRBJ2-2; D might be TRBD1 (5 bases). The CDR3 extends over 15 amino acids. V lost 4 bases, J lost 4 bases, and 13 bases lay in between. Germline values: CDR1 MDHEN, CDR2 SYDVKM. Here the CDR3 DNA reads TGTGCCAGCAGTTCACCAGGGTCGACCACCGGGGAGCTGTTTTTT. This gives the protein CASSSPGSTTGELFF.

This clone has a count of ten or more. Sequence at one end of the junction differs from germline and may be a read error. J is TRBJ2-1 and V is TRBV7-7; 9 nucleotides match TRBD2. The CDR3 sequence is 15 residues long. Germline assignment: CDR1 SSHAT and CDR2 FNYEAQ (reference sequence). CDR3 in amino acids: CASSLGIAGANEQFF. CDR3 DNA sequence: TGTGCTAGCAGCTTGGGAATAGCGGGAGCCAATGAGCAGTTCTTC.

This clone was found many times. J is TRBJ2-7 and V is TRBV30, with D possibly matching TRBD1 (6 bases). The V end was cut by 0 bases, the J end by 7 bases, with 13 bases between. Germline lookup yields CDR1 GTSNPN and CDR2 SVGIG (reference sequence). There are 13 residues in the CDR3. CDR3 sequence reads: CAWSVLQGREQYF. Here the CDR3 DNA reads TGTGCCTGGAGTGTACTACAGGGAAGGGAGCAGTACTTC.

This clone was seen at least ten times. This rearrangement joins TRBV5-4 to TRBJ2-3; D is ambiguous. The CDR3 covers 12 residues. V gave up 0 bases and J gave up 8 bases, with 7 bases separating them. Germline CDR1 SGHNT, CDR2 YYREEE (reference sequence). The DNA of the CDR3 is TGTGCCAGCAGCTTGGACAGTATTACGCAGTATTTT. The encoded protein is CASSLDSITQYF. The full variable domain, its missing parts supplied by reference TRBV5-4 and TRBJ2-3, is ETGVTQSPTHLIKTRGQQVTLRCSSQSGHNTVSWYQQALGQGPQFIFQYYREEENGRGNFPPRFSGLQFPNYSSELNVNALELDDSALYLCASSLDSITQYFGPGTRLTVL.

This clone has only a few counts. This chain uses TRBV6-1 with TRBJ2-7, with unresolved D. Germline CDR1 and CDR2: MNHNS and SASEGT. Trimming shortened V by 6 bases and J by 3 bases, and 6 bases separated the two germline ends. The CDR3 covers 11 residues. The CDR3 DNA reads as TGTGCCAGCAGCACCCTCTACGAGCAGTACTTC. This translates into CASSTLYEQYF.

J is TRBJ1-2 and V is TRBV12-3 or TRBV12-4; D possibly corresponds to TRBD1 (6 bases). The germline V and J ends were trimmed by 4 bases and 4 bases, with 16 bases remaining between them. The CDR3 loop spans 15 amino acids. CDR3 DNA sequence: TGTGCCAGCAGTTCCCAGGGGTCGCTTACCTATGGCTACACCTTC. Residues: CASSSQGSLTYGYTF.

This chain links TRBV18 with TRBJ2-2, with 9 bases lining up with TRBD1. V shed 7 bases and J 3 bases; nucleotides not matched to a gene: 3. The CDR3 totals 14 residues. In germline, CDR1 is KGHSH, CDR2 LQKENI. CDR3 in DNA: TGTGCCAGCTACTGGACAGGGGACACCGGGGAGCTGTTTTTT. Translation: CASYWTGDTGELFF.

In the case of this clone: Germline and junction disagree at one end, which may indicate a read error. V and J are TRBV27 and TRBJ2-3; the D is unclear. CDR1 is MNHEY, CDR2 SMNVEV, per germline (reference sequence). The CDR3 sequence is 11 residues long. The CDR3 sequence is CVSSLADTQYF. CDR3 DNA: TGTGTCAGCAGTTTGGCAGATACGCAGTATTTT.

This clone was counted ten times or more. This sequence joins TRBV28 and TRBJ1-2; D gene ambiguous. The CDR3 is 11 amino acids. Germline assignment: CDR1 MDHEN and CDR2 SYDVKM. Trimming removed 4 bases from V and 8 bases from J, with 8 bases in between. The CDR3 coding sequence is TGTGCCAGCAGTTGGCGACTGGGCTACACCTTC. Translation: CASSWRLGYTF.

This clone has more than one count but fewer than ten. The J gene is TRBJ2-1, the V gene TRBV6-1; 15 bases align to TRBD2. V gave up 6 bases and J gave up 6 bases; unmatched junction bases: 3. CDR3 length: 15 amino acids. Germline V gene data show CDR1 as MNHNS and CDR2 as SASEGT. The DNA of the CDR3 is TGTGCCAGCAGAGGACTAGCGGGGGGGGTCAATGAGCAGTTCTTC. Its translation: CASRGLAGGVNEQFF.

This clone has ten or more counts. The chain combines TRBV30 with TRBJ2-2; 7 bases fit TRBD1. The ends lost 0 bases at V and 6 bases at J; junction bases unmatched: 7. The CDR3 covers 15 residues. Germline CDR1 GTSNPN, CDR2 SVGIG (reference sequence). CDR3 in DNA: TGTGCCTGGAGTGTACTCGGGCAGGGGGCCGGGGAGCTGTTTTTT. Encoded protein: CAWSVLGQGAGELFF.

This clone showed up many times. The rearrangement joins TRBV5-1 to TRBJ2-6; D uncertain. V lost 1 base and J 0 bases, leaving 14 bases between the germline ends. This CDR3 has 18 residues. The germline V gene encodes CDR1 SGHRS and CDR2 YFSETQ. DNA of the CDR3: TGCGCCAGCAGCTTGACACCGGGCTCCTACTCTGGGGCCAACGTCCTGACTTTC. It encodes CASSLTPGSYSGANVLTF.